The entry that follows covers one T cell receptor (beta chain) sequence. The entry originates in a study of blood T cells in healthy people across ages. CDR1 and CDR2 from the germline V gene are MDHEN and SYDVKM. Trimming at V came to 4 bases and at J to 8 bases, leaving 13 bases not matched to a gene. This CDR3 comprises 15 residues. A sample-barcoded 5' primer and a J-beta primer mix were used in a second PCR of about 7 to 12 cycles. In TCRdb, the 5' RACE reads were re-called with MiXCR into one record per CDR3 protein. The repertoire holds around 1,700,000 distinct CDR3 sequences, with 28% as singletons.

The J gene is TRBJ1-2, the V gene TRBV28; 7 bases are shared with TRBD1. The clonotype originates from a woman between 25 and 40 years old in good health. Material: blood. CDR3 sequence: CASSYIPGQPGGYTF. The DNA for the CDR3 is TGTGCCAGCAGTTATATTCCGGGACAGCCCGGGGGCTACACCTTC.